One sample yielded the 23 T cell receptor beta chains listed below, sequenced in a study of blood T cell repertoires in COVID-19. Repertoires were generated with immunoSEQ multiplex PCR, while TCRdb's copy carries only in-frame clones and drops some. The table lists about 100,000 clones, around four fifths of them singletons. Sequencing was carried out using peripheral blood. These receptors were taken from a human donor in a cohort sampled during active COVID-19.

V is TRBV7-6 and J is TRBJ2-7; 8 bases fit TRBD2. Trimming removed 1 base from V and 3 bases from J; junction bases left unmatched: 5. Looked up from germline, CDR1 is SGHVS and CDR2 is FNYEAQ. The CDR3 runs to 15 residues. The CDR3 DNA reads as TGTGCCAGCAGCTTAGAAACTAGCGGATACTACGAGCAGTACTTC. This sequence encodes CASSLETSGYYEQYF.

The V call is TRBV23-1, the J call TRBJ2-6; weak D call: TRBD2 (6 bases). TRBV23-1 is placed among ORFs of uncertain function. With 2 bases removed from V and 3 bases from J, the gap between germline ends came to 17 bases. This CDR3 spans 18 amino acids. The CDR3, as DNA: TGCGCCAGCAGTCAAAGAGGGGACTCCCCGGGTGGGGCCAACGTCCTGACTTTC. It translates to CASSQRGDSPGGANVLTF.

V usage is TRBV11-2 and J usage is TRBJ2-3; 7 bases fit TRBD2. Unmatched junction bases numbered 6, after V lost 3 bases and J lost 9 bases. Germline values: CDR1 SGHAT, CDR2 FQNNGV. The CDR3 length is 13 residues. The CDR3 nucleotides are TGTGCCAGCAGCTTGCGGGAGACCACCACGCAGTATTTT. Residues: CASSLRETTTQYF.

J is TRBJ2-4 and V is TRBV7-2; D possibly corresponds to TRBD1 (6 bases). The CDR3 covers 15 residues. V lost 6 bases and J lost 6, with 18 bases in between. Germline V lookup: CDR1 SGHTA, CDR2 FQGNSA. CDR3 residues: CASRSDPTQGNIQYF. CDR3 nucleotides: TGTGCCAGCAGATCCGACCCTACACAGGGAAACATTCAGTACTTC.

This chain joins TRBV11-3 and TRBJ2-3; D gene ambiguous. This CDR3 contains 14 residues. CDR1 and CDR2 from the germline V gene are SGHNT and YENEEA. Trimming took off 5 bases at V and 3 bases at J, with 12 bases between the two ends. CDR3 protein: CASSPTARTDTQYF. CDR3 nucleotide sequence: TGTGCCAGCAGCCCGACGGCTAGAACAGATACGCAGTATTTT.

This chain uses TRBV9 with TRBJ1-2; 7 bases align to TRBD1. Germline CDR1 is SGDLS and CDR2 is YYNGEE. V dropped 5 bases and J dropped 4; count of bases not matched to a gene: 8. This CDR3 has 14 amino acids. CDR3 bases: TGTGCCAGCAGAGAGAACAGGGGCTCCTATGGCTACACCTTC. This sequence encodes CASRENRGSYGYTF.

V and J are TRBV27 and TRBJ1-5; D might be TRBD1 (5 bases). Trimming removed 4 bases from V and 2 bases from J, with 21 bases in between. This CDR3 is built from 18 residues. Germline-derived CDR1 and CDR2 are MNHEY and SMNVEV (reference sequence). The CDR3 spells CASSWSYWRGGGNQPQHF. The DNA of the CDR3 is TGTGCCAGCAGTTGGTCATATTGGAGGGGAGGGGGCAATCAGCCCCAGCATTTT.

CDR3 loop: CASSWSGDSYEQYF. The CDR3 DNA sequence: TGCGCCAGCAGTTGGTCGGGGGACTCCTACGAGCAGTACTTC. V and J are TRBV5-1 and TRBJ2-7, with a possible D match to TRBD2 (6 bases). Trimming took 5 bases from V and 0 from J, leaving 12 bases between them. Looked up from germline, CDR1 is SGHRS and CDR2 is YFSETQ. This CDR3 spans 14 amino acids.

The DNA for the CDR3 is TGCGCCAGCAGCCAAGAGACAGCACCCAGTAATGAAAAACTGTTTTTT. This codes for CASSQETAPSNEKLFF. The chain links TRBV4-1 to TRBJ1-4; tentative D call: TRBD1 (5 bases). The V gene's germline CDR1 is MGHRA and CDR2 YSYEKL. Trimming removed 0 bases at V and 4 bases at J, with 12 bases between. CDR3 length: 16 residues.

The chain joins TRBV7-8 to TRBJ1-2; 7 nucleotides align to TRBD1. The CDR3 sequence is 16 residues long. V was clipped by 8 bases and J by 0 bases; unmatched bases: 12. The germline gives CDR1 SGHVS, CDR2 FQNEAQ. CDR3 amino acids: CASGQTGTVANYGYTF. As DNA, the CDR3 is TGTGCCAGCGGACAGACAGGGACAGTGGCTAACTATGGCTACACCTTC.

The chain joins TRBV19 to TRBJ2-2, with D tentatively TRBD2 (5 bases). The CDR3 has 15 amino acids. Germline V lookup: CDR1 LNHDA, CDR2 SQIVND (reference sequence). The V end was cut by 7 bases, the J end by 4 bases, with 16 bases between. CDR3 DNA: TGTGCCAGTACCTATCGGGATCTTGGCACCGGGGAGCTGTTTTTT. Translated: CASTYRDLGTGELFF.

The chain joins TRBV5-1 to TRBJ2-7, with D unresolved. Germline loops: CDR1 SGHRS, CDR2 YFSETQ. The V and J ends lost 5 bases and 2 bases respectively, with 14 bases between them. The CDR3 totals 14 residues. CDR3 loop: CASSPSSATYEQYF. The CDR3 DNA reads as TGCGCCAGCAGTCCGTCAAGCGCAACCTACGAGCAGTACTTC.

V and J are TRBV27 and TRBJ1-6, with 7 bases aligning to TRBD1. CDR3 length: 14 residues. CDR1 and CDR2 from the germline V gene are MNHEY and SMNVEV (reference sequence). V lost 5 bases, J lost 8 bases, and 6 bases stayed unmatched. This CDR3 reads CASSPGQLHSPLHF. The DNA of the CDR3 is TGTGCCAGCAGTCCGGGACAGCTGCATTCACCCCTCCACTTT.

The chain links TRBV10-1 to TRBJ2-2; TRBD1 matches at 9 bases. V shed 5 bases and J 2 bases; nucleotides not matched to a gene: 3. Germline V CDR1 and CDR2: WNHNN, SYGVQD (reference sequence). This CDR3 region has 15 residues. The CDR3 spells CASSKQGANTGELFF. The CDR3 bases are TGCGCCAGCAGTAAACAGGGGGCAAACACCGGGGAGCTGTTTTTT.

The chain combines TRBV2 with TRBJ2-7; TRBD1 is a possible D gene (6 bases). Germline V gives CDR1 SNHLY, CDR2 FYNNEI. This CDR3 spans 14 amino acids. The V and J ends lost 4 bases and 7 bases respectively, with 17 bases between them. The CDR3 sequence is CASSVTGWAGEQYF. In nucleotides, the CDR3 is TGTGCCAGCAGTGTTACAGGGTGGGCAGGGGAGCAGTACTTC. Supplemented by reference TRBV2 and TRBJ2-7, the full variable domain reads EPEVTQTPSHQVTQMGQEVILRCVPISNHLYFYWYRQILGQKVEFLVSFYNNEISEKSEIFDDQFSVERPDGSNFTLKIRSTKLEDSAMYFCASSVTGWAGEQYFGPGTRLTVT.

The V and J genes are TRBV28 and TRBJ1-1; 8 bases match TRBD1. Germline CDR1 and CDR2: MDHEN and SYDVKM. V trimming: 1 base; J trimming: 5 bases; junction bases outside the gene matches: 3. This CDR3 has 14 residues. The DNA of the CDR3 is TGTGCCAGCAGTTTATCAGGGGGCGAAACTGAAGCTTTCTTT. Protein product: CASSLSGGETEAFF.

The chain is built from TRBV5-1 and TRBJ2-3; 8 bases fit TRBD1. V dropped 3 bases and J dropped 5; count of bases not matched to a gene: 5. The germline V gene has CDR1 SGHRS and CDR2 YFSETQ. The length of the CDR3 is 14 residues. Written as DNA, the CDR3 is TGCGCCAGCAGCTCAGGGGGCGCAGGAGATACGCAGTATTTT. This encodes CASSSGGAGDTQYF. Drawing the rest from reference TRBV5-1 and TRBJ2-3, the complete variable domain is KAGVTQTPRYLIKTRGQQVTLSCSPISGHRSVSWYQQTPGQGLQFLFEYFSETQRNKGNFPGRFSGRQFSNSRSEMNVSTLELGDSALYLCASSSGGAGDTQYFGPGTRLTVL.

The chain employs TRBV3-1 (or the pseudogene TRBV3-2) and TRBJ2-3, with a tentative D call TRBD2 (6 bases). The germline V gene encodes CDR1 LGHDT and CDR2 YNNKEL (reference sequence). The V and J ends lost 4 bases and 14 bases respectively, with 19 bases between them. CDR3 length: 13 residues. CDR3 bases: TGTGCCAGCAGCCCCACCGGGACTCGTCAGGCGTATTTT. This codes for CASSPTGTRQAYF.

The V gene is TRBV5-1, the J gene TRBJ1-1; 7 nucleotides match TRBD1. V lost 3 bases to trimming and J lost 3 bases; unmatched junction nucleotides: 8. Germline V gives CDR1 SGHRS, CDR2 YFSETQ. This CDR3 is 15 amino acids long. CDR3 in amino acids: CASSSSTGYHTEAFF. CDR3 nucleotide sequence: TGCGCCAGCAGCTCATCGACAGGGTATCACACTGAAGCTTTCTTT. Filled out from reference TRBV5-1 and TRBJ1-1, the complete variable domain reads KAGVTQTPRYLIKTRGQQVTLSCSPISGHRSVSWYQQTPGQGLQFLFEYFSETQRNKGNFPGRFSGRQFSNSRSEMNVSTLELGDSALYLCASSSSTGYHTEAFFGQGTRLTVV.

This rearrangement joins TRBV18 to TRBJ1-2; tentative D call: TRBD1 (6 bases). The CDR3 is made up of 14 amino acids. The germline gives CDR1 KGHSH, CDR2 LQKENI. V was clipped by 2 bases and J by 7 bases, with 14 bases between them. CDR3 amino acids: CASSPVGTNAGYTF. The CDR3 DNA is TGTGCCAGCTCACCAGTCGGGACAAATGCTGGCTACACCTTC. The entire variable domain, with the rest obtained from reference TRBV18 and TRBJ1-2, is as follows: NAGVMQNPRHLVRRRGQEARLRCSPMKGHSHVYWYRQLPEEGLKFMVYLQKENIIDESGMPKERFSAEFPKEGPSILRIQQVVRGDSAAYFCASSPVGTNAGYTFGSGTRLTVV.

V usage is TRBV24-1 and J usage is TRBJ2-1, with D possibly being TRBD1 (6 bases). Germline CDR1 KGHDR, CDR2 SFDVKD. This CDR3 has 16 residues. V lost 3 bases to trimming and J lost 0 bases, with 11 bases between them. The CDR3 sequence: CATSDGQGNSYNEQFF. DNA for the CDR3: TGTGCCACCAGTGATGGGCAGGGGAACTCCTACAATGAGCAGTTCTTC.

This clone occurred once. This chain connects TRBV6-6 to TRBJ1-4; D ambiguous. Germline-derived CDR1 and CDR2 are MNHNY and SVGAGI (reference sequence). This CDR3 is built from 14 residues. Trimming shortened V by 0 bases and J by 7 bases, and 9 bases separated the two germline ends. The CDR3 reads CASSYSGGVEKLFF. DNA for the CDR3: TGTGCCAGCAGTTACTCCGGCGGTGTTGAAAAACTGTTTTTT.

The CDR3 sequence: CASSRLVADTQYF. CDR3 in DNA: TGTGCCAGCAGCCGACTAGTAGCAGATACGCAGTATTTT. The chain links TRBV3-1 (or the pseudogene TRBV3-2) to TRBJ2-3, with D possibly matching TRBD2 (6 bases). CDR3 size: 13 residues. Germline V gives CDR1 LGHDT, CDR2 YNNKEL (reference sequence). The V end lost 4 bases, the J end lost 4 bases, and 9 bases lay between the germline ends.